These 18 T cell receptor beta chains were all obtained from the same sample, sequenced in a study of blood T cells in healthy people across ages. The second PCR ran roughly 7 to 12 cycles with a sample-barcoded 5' primer and J-beta primers. From the 5' RACE reads, TCRdb called clonotypes with MiXCR, one entry per CDR3 protein. The sample lists about 830,000 distinct CDR3 sequences, about 59% occurring once. The sequenced sample was blood. The receptors come from a man aged 25 to 40 in good health.

At least ten counts were recorded for this clonotype. The genes are TRBV2 and TRBJ2-6; D unresolved. V shed 6 bases and J shed 1 base, with 1 base lying between them. Germline V gene sequence: CDR1 SNHLY, CDR2 FYNNEI. CDR3 length equals 12 residues. The CDR3 loop is CASRSGANVLTF. CDR3 sequence (DNA): TGTGCCAGCAGATCTGGGGCCAACGTCCTGACTTTC.

The chain links TRBV4-3 to TRBJ1-6, with a possible D match to TRBD1 (5 bases). The germline V gene encodes CDR1 LGHNA and CDR2 YSLEER. This CDR3 is 15 amino acids long. The V gene lost 1 base and the J gene lost 2 bases, with 6 bases spanning the gap. CDR3 coding DNA: TGCGCCAGCAGCCAAGTGGGGGCCTATAATTCACCCCTCCACTTT. This sequence encodes CASSQVGAYNSPLHF.

The rearrangement links TRBV6-2 or TRBV6-3 to TRBJ2-7; maybe TRBD2 (5 bases). V was pared by 0 bases and J by 3 bases, with 15 bases between. The germline CDR1 and CDR2 sequences are MNHEY and SVGEGT. The CDR3 spans 16 residues. The CDR3 sequence is CASSYSSTSGYYEQYF. The CDR3 DNA is TGTGCCAGCAGTTACTCGAGTACGAGCGGCTACTACGAGCAGTACTTC.

The chain carries TRBV30 and TRBJ2-1; D is undetermined. Trimming took 0 bases from V and 7 from J, leaving 4 bases between them. This CDR3 is built from 11 residues. The V gene's germline CDR1 is GTSNPN and CDR2 SVGIG (reference sequence). The CDR3 DNA reads as TGTGCCTGGAGTGTAGGGAATGAGCAGTTCTTC. It codes for CAWSVGNEQFF.

The J gene is TRBJ2-1, the V gene TRBV20-1; TRBD1 is a possible D gene (6 bases). This CDR3 is 14 amino acids long. Germline loops: CDR1 DFQATT, CDR2 SNEGSKA (reference sequence). Trimming shortened V by 6 bases and J by 5 bases, and 17 bases separated the two germline ends. In nucleotides, the CDR3 is TGCAGTGCCGGGGCGATGGCAGGGGACAATGAGCAGTTCTTC. As protein: CSAGAMAGDNEQFF.

This clonotype was counted many times. The chain recombines TRBV29-1 with TRBJ2-7; 13 bases fit TRBD2. The CDR3 covers 15 residues. Unmatched junction bases numbered 5, after V lost 3 bases and J lost 3 bases. Per germline, CDR1 SQVTM and CDR2 ANQGSEA. The CDR3 DNA reads as TGCAGCGTTGATGGACTAGCGGGGGCCCTCTACGAGCAGTACTTC. It yields the protein CSVDGLAGALYEQYF.

The chain employs TRBV28 and TRBJ2-6; D is unclear. The CDR3 is 15 residues long. Trimming pared 5 bases from V and 0 bases from J, leaving 8 bases between. CDR1 and CDR2 from the germline V gene are MDHEN and SYDVKM. CDR3 sequence reads: CASSPQFSGANVLTF. CDR3 DNA sequence: TGTGCCAGCAGTCCTCAGTTCTCTGGGGCCAACGTCCTGACTTTC. Using reference TRBV28 and TRBJ2-6 for the parts outside the CDR3, the full variable domain is DVKVTQSSRYLVKRTGEKVFLECVQDMDHENMFWYRQDPGLGLRLIYFSYDVKMKEKGDIPEGYSVSREKKERFSLILESASTNQTSMYLCASSPQFSGANVLTFGAGSRLTVL.

The V gene is TRBV7-3, the J gene TRBJ2-6; TRBD1 or TRBD2 may be the D gene (5 bases each). The CDR3 is 18 residues long. Between the trimmed V and J ends, which lost 5 bases and 0 bases, there was a span of 17 bases. The germline V gene has CDR1 SGHTA and CDR2 FQGTGA. The CDR3 sequence is CASSKPGRRDSGANVLTF. Written as DNA, the CDR3 is TGTGCCAGCAGCAAACCGGGACGTCGAGACTCTGGGGCCAACGTCCTGACTTTC.

Remarks on this clonotype: A single base separates this from a much larger clone, so it may be a read error. The rearrangement links TRBV7-2 to TRBJ1-1, with D unresolved. The CDR3 length is 16 residues. Trimming shortened V by 5 bases and J by 1 base, and 17 bases separated the two germline ends. Germline values: CDR1 SGHTA, CDR2 FQGNSA. This CDR3 reads CASSPAIDSKNTEAFF. The CDR3 nucleotides are TGTGCCAGCAGCCCAGCCATTGATTCGAAGAACACTGAAGCTTTCTTT.

The chain carries TRBV27 and TRBJ1-2; 7 positions agree with TRBD1. Trimming cost V 6 bases and J 3 bases; bases outside gene matches: 7. Germline assignment: CDR1 MNHEY and CDR2 SMNVEV (reference sequence). The CDR3 is 14 amino acids. As DNA, the CDR3 is TGTGCCAGCAGGCGACAGGGCCCCTACTATGGCTACACCTTC. This encodes CASRRQGPYYGYTF.

The V and J genes are TRBV11-2 and TRBJ2-1, with D possibly matching TRBD1 (5 bases). Germline assignment: CDR1 SGHAT and CDR2 FQNNGV. V was trimmed by 2 bases and J by 3 bases, leaving 14 bases between them. The CDR3 has 16 residues. In DNA, the CDR3 is TGTGCCAGCAGCTTAAGTCAGGGTCGTGTCTACAATGAGCAGTTCTTC. Translating gives CASSLSQGRVYNEQFF.

The rearrangement joins TRBV12-3 or TRBV12-4 to TRBJ2-7, with a weak D call TRBD1 (5 bases). The CDR3 is 15 amino acids. V lost 6 bases to trimming and J lost 4 bases, with 19 bases between them. CDR3 sequence reads: CASSPQDSLSYEQYF. The CDR3 DNA sequence: TGTGCCAGCAGCCCACAGGATTCTCTATCTTACGAGCAGTACTTC.

The chain carries TRBV4-1 and TRBJ2-3, with 10 positions matching TRBD2. CDR1 is MGHRA and CDR2 is YSYEKL in the germline V gene. This CDR3 region has 19 residues. With V trimmed by 0 bases and J by 1 base, 10 bases remained unmatched. CDR3 protein: CASSQEWFSGGSRTDTQYF. CDR3 bases: TGCGCCAGCAGCCAAGAATGGTTTAGCGGGGGGTCCCGCACAGATACGCAGTATTTT.

This chain joins TRBV28 and TRBJ1-5; TRBD1 is a possible D gene (5 bases). The CDR3 has 16 amino acids. Germline V gene sequence: CDR1 MDHEN, CDR2 SYDVKM. The V end lost 6 bases, the J end lost 0 bases, and 15 bases lay between the germline ends. CDR3 in amino acids: CASSRGTDYSNQPQHF. CDR3 sequence (DNA): TGTGCCAGCAGCCGTGGGACCGACTATAGCAATCAGCCCCAGCATTTT.

The genes are TRBV20-1 and TRBJ1-1; D is undetermined. CDR3 length: 16 residues. CDR1 DFQATT and CDR2 SNEGSKA come from the germline V gene (reference sequence). V was cut by 0 bases and J by 4 bases, with 18 bases left in between. DNA for the CDR3: TGCAGTGCTAGAGAGGTCCGGGTATGGAAGACCACTGAAGCTTTCTTT. Amino acid sequence: CSAREVRVWKTTEAFF.

CDR3 loop: CASSLYRGSGSGANVLTF. The CDR3 nucleotides read TGCGCCAGCAGCCTCTACAGGGGTTCGGGGTCTGGGGCCAACGTCCTGACTTTC. The chain links TRBV4-3 to TRBJ2-6; the match to TRBD1 covers 7 bases. CDR3 length: 18 residues. After removal of 4 bases from V and 1 base from J, the junction contained 10 bases not matched to a gene. The germline V gene encodes CDR1 LGHNA and CDR2 YSLEER.

V is TRBV28 and J is TRBJ2-5; the match to TRBD2 covers 10 bases. The J call may be incorrect, as the DNA end agrees better with TRBJ2-7. Germline CDR1 is MDHEN and CDR2 is SYDVKM. The CDR3 is 16 amino acids. The CDR3, as DNA: TGTGCCAGCAGTTTCAGGGCTAGCGGGGGCCCCTACGAGCAGTACTTC. This codes for CASSFRASGGPYEQYF.

The chain joins TRBV29-1 to TRBJ2-1; D is undetermined. Germline V gene sequence: CDR1 SQVTM, CDR2 ANQGSEA. The CDR3 totals 13 residues. Between the trimmed V and J ends, which lost 7 bases and 6 bases, there was a span of 16 bases. CDR3 nucleotides: TGCAGCGGAGGTGGCACGGATCCCAATGAGCAGTTCTTC. Protein: CSGGGTDPNEQFF.